The entry below describes one T cell receptor (beta chain). What it binds is unknown. The source of the sample is a study of lymphopenia after photon versus proton radiotherapy. Study-wide points: In patients who died, overall survival fell as post-nadir TCR diversity dropped more. Oligoclonal CD8+ Temra expansion after nadir drove photon patients' diversity drop. Photon-treated patients lost naive T cells and TCR diversity; proton-treated stayed stable.

Trimming shortened V by 4 bases and J by 3 bases, and 18 bases separated the two germline ends. CDR1 is GTSNPN and CDR2 is SVGIG in the germline V gene (reference sequence). The CDR3 totals 15 residues. Repertoires were generated with immunoSEQ multiplex PCR, while TCRdb's copy carries only in-frame clones and drops some. The table includes 65,000 or so clones, 87% detected once. Source: peripheral blood, taken from a patient treated with proton-based radiotherapy. V is TRBV30 and J is TRBJ2-5; perhaps D is TRBD1 or TRBD2 (7 bases each). The sequence derives from a man aged 80 or over with esophageal cancer. The CDR3 DNA reads as TGTGCCTGGATGGGGAGGGGGCGGGCCGAAGAGACCCAGTACTTC. Translation gives CAWMGRGRAEETQYF.